These T cell receptor beta chains were read from a single sample in a study of human T cells and chemical hapten exposure. From the RACE reads, TCRdb called clonotypes with MiXCR, one entry per CDR3 protein. The table has 75,000 to 90,000 distinct CDR3 sequences, 9% to 12% seen once. The sequenced sample was whole blood, obtained in connection with sensitization to the hapten diphenylcyclopropenone (DPC). Source of these receptors: a woman aged 45-65 years with alopecia areata. Some clones in this sample may be carry-over from other donors' samples. The CDR3 runs from the conserved cysteine through the conserved F or W. D genes are given only for firm matches. A clone size is listed for some rows: how often the clone was seen (once, few, many), or a class if it is expanded.

D	V	J	size	DNA	CDR3
TRBD2	TRBV7-8	TRBJ2-6	-	TGTGCCAGCAGCCCCGCGGGGGGCGCGGTAGGGGCCAACGTCCTGACTTTC	CASSPAGGAVGANVLTF
-	TRBV29-1	TRBJ1-2	many	TGCAGCGTTGATGTCAACTATGGCTACACCTTC	CSVDVNYGYTF
-	TRBV12-2	TRBJ2-5	many	TGTGCAAGTCGCCAAATAGCGGGAGGGGACGGAGAGACCCAGTACTTC	CASRQIAGGDGETQYF
-	TRBV6-2/TRBV6-3	TRBJ1-5	-	TGTGCCAGCAGTTACTCGGAGGGGTCGGGTCTTAGCAATCAGCCCCAGCATTTT	CASSYSEGSGLSNQPQHF
-	TRBV6-2/TRBV6-3	TRBJ2-7	-	TGTGCCAGCAGTTACTTGGGCCAATCCTACGAGCAGTACTTC	CASSYLGQSYEQYF
-	TRBV27	TRBJ2-7	few	TGTGCCAGCAGGGCCCGAGGTAGCGGCGAGCAGTACTTC	CASRARGSGEQYF
TRBD1	TRBV6-5	TRBJ1-6	few	TGTGCCAGCAGTAAGCCGGGACAGGGTTTTTCACCCCTCCACTTT	CASSKPGQGFSPLHF
-	TRBV6-2/TRBV6-3	TRBJ2-1	-	TGTGCCAGCAGCCCCGACTATCTTCCCTACAATGAGCAGTTCTTC	CASSPDYLPYNEQFF
-	TRBV27	TRBJ2-7	few	TGTGCCAGCAGCCTCAGGGACGAGCAGTACTTC	CASSLRDEQYF
-	TRBV7-2	TRBJ1-2	-	TGTGCCAGCAGCCCTGGACGGACCTATGGCTACACCTTC	CASSPGRTYGYTF
-	TRBV19	TRBJ2-7	few	TGTGCCAGTAGTATGGTGCCTAACTACGAGCAGTACTTC	CASSMVPNYEQYF
-	TRBV20-1	TRBJ2-3	many	TGCAGTGCTAGAGAAGGAGCAGATACGCAGTATTTT	CSAREGADTQYF
TRBD2	TRBV7-6	TRBJ2-5	-	TGTGCCAGCAGCTTTGTAGCGGGGGGTAACGGGAGAGAGACCCAGTACTTC	CASSFVAGGNGRETQYF
-	TRBV12-3/TRBV12-4	TRBJ2-3	-	TGTGCCAGCAGTTCTCTGGGCCAAAGGAGGACAGATACGCAGTATTTT	CASSSLGQRRTDTQYF
-	TRBV10-3	TRBJ2-7	few	TGTGCCATCAGCCCTTCGGATAGCGGCTACGAGCAGTACTTC	CAISPSDSGYEQYF
TRBD1	TRBV29-1	TRBJ2-3	-	TGCAGCATCCCCCGGGACAGGGGCGCAGATACGCAGTATTTT	CSIPRDRGADTQYF
TRBD1	TRBV19	TRBJ2-7	-	TGTGCCAGTCGCGGGACAGGAGGGGCGGGCGAGCAGTACTTC	CASRGTGGAGEQYF
-	TRBV11-2	TRBJ2-7	few	TGTGCCAGCAGCTTAATGGGGGGTAGCGAGCAGTACTTC	CASSLMGGSEQYF
-	TRBV20-1	TRBJ2-7	few	TGCAGTGCACCCGGGGACCGATCCTACGAGCAGTACTTC	CSAPGDRSYEQYF